One and the same sample provided the 30 T cell receptor beta chains below, sequenced in a study of blood T cell repertoires in COVID-19. Here immunoSEQ multiplex PCR was the method, and the copy in TCRdb shows in-frame clones only, minus some. The sample shows 25,000 to 35,000 clones, 75% to 90% of them seen only once. The sample taken for sequencing was peripheral blood. Receptors were obtained from a man aged 80 or over with acute or convalescent COVID-19.

This clone was seen a single time. V usage is TRBV6-5 and J usage is TRBJ2-1, with TRBD2 matching over 7 bases. The V gene's germline CDR1 is MNHEY and CDR2 SVGAGI. Trimming cost V 2 bases and J 2 bases; bases outside gene matches: 6. The length of the CDR3 is 16 residues. As DNA, the CDR3 is TGTGCCAGCAGTTACGTTACGGGAGGAACCTACAATGAGCAGTTCTTC. Protein sequence: CASSYVTGGTYNEQFF.

The chain's CDR3 is CASSGWTGGGNQPQHF. The CDR3 nucleotides read TGTGCCAGCAGTGGTTGGACAGGGGGAGGCAATCAGCCCCAGCATTTT. The gene calls are TRBV6-1 and TRBJ1-5; 10 bases are a match to TRBD1. The CDR3 sequence is 16 residues long. CDR1 and CDR2 (germline): MNHNS, SASEGT. V was pared by 4 bases and J by 2 bases, with 5 bases of the junction left unmatched.

The chain is built from TRBV2 and TRBJ2-5; 9 bases are shared with TRBD2. Germline CDR1 is SNHLY and CDR2 is FYNNEI. The CDR3 runs to 14 residues. The V segment lost 5 bases and the J segment 2 bases; nucleotides outside the gene matches: 3. CDR3 residues: CASSRLAEQETQYF. The CDR3 DNA reads TGTGCCAGCAGTCGACTAGCGGAACAAGAGACCCAGTACTTC.

J is TRBJ2-3 and V is TRBV7-9, with D perhaps matching TRBD1 (5 bases). Deletions cut 5 bases from V and 0 bases from J, with 9 bases between. Germline V CDR1 and CDR2: SEHNR, FQNEAQ (reference sequence). The CDR3 covers 14 residues. The CDR3 DNA follows: TGTGCCAGCAGCCCGAGACAGAGCACAGATACGCAGTATTTT. It yields the protein CASSPRQSTDTQYF.

The rearrangement joins TRBV19 to TRBJ1-4, with D unresolved. This CDR3 region has 16 residues. The germline gives CDR1 LNHDA, CDR2 SQIVND (reference sequence). Deletions cut 3 bases from V and 0 bases from J, with 11 bases between. CDR3 region: CASSIRATTTNEKLFF. The CDR3 DNA reads as TGTGCCAGTAGTATCCGCGCTACGACAACTAATGAAAAACTGTTTTTT.

This clone was observed a single time. V gene TRBV7-2 combines with J gene TRBJ1-2; the D is unclear. Trimming took 1 base from V and 6 from J, leaving 12 bases between them. Germline V lookup: CDR1 SGHTA, CDR2 FQGNSA. The CDR3 consists of 14 residues. DNA for the CDR3: TGTGCCAGCAGCTTAGGTCCTTCGGCGGATGGCTACACCTTC. It yields the protein CASSLGPSADGYTF.

This clone came up once. The chain is built from TRBV28 and TRBJ2-1; D may be TRBD2 (6 bases). The V gene lost 5 bases and the J gene lost 2 bases, with 7 bases spanning the gap. From germline, CDR1 is MDHEN and CDR2 SYDVKM. This CDR3 has 13 residues. CDR3 sequence: CASSTGAYNEQFF. CDR3 nucleotide sequence: TGTGCCAGCAGTACGGGGGCCTACAATGAGCAGTTCTTC.

CDR3 residues: CASSTRTGGEYGYTF. CDR3 bases: TGTGCCAGCAGCACCCGGACAGGGGGGGAGTATGGCTACACCTTC. The genes are TRBV11-2 and TRBJ1-2; 10 bases line up with TRBD1. Per germline, CDR1 SGHAT and CDR2 FQNNGV. The ends lost 5 bases at V and 5 bases at J; junction bases unmatched: 8. This CDR3 has 15 residues. The variable domain in full, with the rest retrieved from reference TRBV11-2 and TRBJ1-2, is EAGVAQSPRYKIIEKRQSVAFWCNPISGHATLYWYQQILGQGPKLLIQFQNNGVVDDSQLPKDRFSAERLKGVDSTLKIQPAKLEDSAVYLCASSTRTGGEYGYTFGSGTRLTVV.

The J gene is TRBJ2-5, the V gene TRBV4-2; TRBD2 agrees at 13 bases. Germline V gene sequence: CDR1 LGHNA, CDR2 YNFKEQ. V trimming: 0 bases; J trimming: 5 bases; junction bases outside the gene matches: 9. The CDR3 covers 18 residues. The CDR3 sequence is CASSQERLAGGLDETQYF. CDR3 nucleotides: TGTGCCAGCAGCCAAGAGAGACTAGCGGGAGGCCTGGACGAGACCCAGTACTTC.

The chain links TRBV21-1 to TRBJ1-5; the tabulated D call, TRBD1, remains unverified against the DNA. TRBV21-1 is recorded as a pseudogene. CDR3 length: 15 residues. CDR3 loop: CASSSDRGGNQPQHF. The CDR3 bases are TGTGCCAGCAGCTCCGACAGGGGAGGCAATCAGCCCCAGCATTTT.

The chain is built from TRBV4-1 and TRBJ1-1, with 7 bases fitting TRBD1. Germline trimming cut 4 bases from V and 6 bases from J; bases unmatched to any gene: 17. The germline CDR1 and CDR2 sequences are MGHRA and YSYEKL. CDR3 length: 17 residues. Written as DNA, the CDR3 is TGCGCCAGCAGCCGACAAGATCTAATAGACAGGGACGCTGAAGCTTTCTTT. Amino acids: CASSRQDLIDRDAEAFF.

The J gene is TRBJ1-4, the V gene TRBV28, with unresolved D. Germline V lookup: CDR1 MDHEN, CDR2 SYDVKM. V lost 2 bases and J lost 4, with 8 bases in between. The CDR3 sequence is 14 residues long. The CDR3 sequence: CASSLVEGNEKLFF. CDR3 coding DNA: TGTGCCAGCAGTTTAGTGGAGGGTAATGAAAAACTGTTTTTT.

This chain joins TRBV5-1 and TRBJ2-7, with D unclear. The germline V and J ends were trimmed by 2 bases and 0 bases, with 9 bases remaining between them. The CDR3 covers 14 residues. Germline CDR1 SGHRS, CDR2 YFSETQ. This CDR3 is CASSFDAASYEQYF. The CDR3 nucleotides are TGCGCCAGCAGCTTCGATGCGGCCTCCTACGAGCAGTACTTC. Full variable domain (rest looked up from reference TRBV5-1 and TRBJ2-7): KAGVTQTPRYLIKTRGQQVTLSCSPISGHRSVSWYQQTPGQGLQFLFEYFSETQRNKGNFPGRFSGRQFSNSRSEMNVSTLELGDSALYLCASSFDAASYEQYFGPGTRLTVT.

The chain combines TRBV30 with TRBJ2-1; a possible D gene is TRBD2 (5 bases). This CDR3 has 13 amino acids. Trimming shortened V by 2 bases and J by 9 bases, and 14 bases separated the two germline ends. From germline, CDR1 is GTSNPN and CDR2 SVGIG (reference sequence). This CDR3 reads CAWSLSTGGEQFF. CDR3 sequence (DNA): TGTGCCTGGAGTCTTTCAACCGGAGGTGAGCAGTTCTTC. The complete variable domain, with remaining parts taken from reference TRBV30 and TRBJ2-1, reads SQTIHQWPATLVQPVGSPLSLECTVEGTSNPNLYWYRQAAGRGLQLLFYSVGIGQISSEVPQNLSASRPQDRQFILSSKKLLLSDSGFYLCAWSLSTGGEQFFGPGTRLTVL.

The chain is built from TRBV4-1 and TRBJ2-7; a possible D gene is TRBD1 (6 bases). The CDR3 contains 15 residues. Germline CDR1 reads MGHRA; CDR2 reads YSYEKL. Between the trimmed V and J ends, which lost 3 bases and 2 bases, there was a span of 14 bases. The CDR3 DNA follows: TGCGCCAGCAGCCACGGGACAACCGGGACCTACGAGCAGTACTTC. Translated: CASSHGTTGTYEQYF.

The chain joins TRBV28 to TRBJ2-4, with D uncertain. This CDR3 comprises 13 residues. CDR1 and CDR2 from the germline V gene are MDHEN and SYDVKM. V lost 8 bases to trimming and J lost 6 bases, with 14 bases between them. This CDR3 reads CASRIPYGNIQYF. CDR3 sequence (DNA): TGTGCCAGCCGCATCCCTTACGGAAACATTCAGTACTTC.

The rearrangement links TRBV27 to TRBJ1-1, with 7 bases aligning to TRBD1. There are 13 residues in the CDR3. Germline assignment: CDR1 MNHEY and CDR2 SMNVEV (reference sequence). The CDR3 reads CVTDRVGDTEAFF. CDR3 bases: TGTGTTACTGACAGGGTGGGAGACACTGAAGCTTTCTTT.

This clone showed up just a few times. V gene TRBV5-1 combines with J gene TRBJ2-7, with 7 bases that match TRBD1. The V gene's germline CDR1 is SGHRS and CDR2 YFSETQ. CDR3 length: 14 amino acids. After removal of 2 bases from V and 3 bases from J, the junction contained 5 bases not matched to a gene. The CDR3 DNA reads as TGCGCCAGCAGCTTAGGTAACAGGGGCTACGAGCAGTACTTC. This translates into CASSLGNRGYEQYF.

This chain joins TRBV27 and TRBJ2-7; TRBD2 matches 11 bases. The CDR3 extends over 16 amino acids. The junction had 10 bases not matched to a gene; V was cut back by 6 bases and J by 3 bases. Germline CDR1 is MNHEY and CDR2 is SMNVEV (reference sequence). CDR3 loop: CASRYELAGGIYEQYF. The DNA for the CDR3 is TGTGCCAGCAGGTACGAGCTAGCGGGAGGTATCTACGAGCAGTACTTC.

The chain combines TRBV28 with TRBJ2-4, with 9 bases matching TRBD2. The CDR3 is made up of 14 amino acids. Trimming cost V 10 bases and J 2 bases; bases outside gene matches: 6. The germline CDR1 and CDR2 sequences are MDHEN and SYDVKM. CDR3 residues: CAIPAGGTKNIQYF. CDR3 bases: TGTGCCATTCCGGCGGGGGGGACCAAAAACATTCAGTACTTC.

This clone was observed a single time. The V gene is TRBV20-1, the J gene TRBJ2-1; D not resolved. Germline V CDR1 and CDR2: DFQATT, SNEGSKA (reference sequence). Trimming stripped 4 bases from V and 8 bases from J, with 9 bases between. The CDR3 sequence is 11 residues long. The CDR3 coding sequence is TGCAGTGCTACCTTACTCGATGAGCAGTTCTTC. It codes for CSATLLDEQFF.

V and J are TRBV28 and TRBJ2-3; tentatively, D is TRBD2 (6 bases). The CDR3 totals 15 residues. V was pared by 5 bases and J by 2 bases, with 14 bases between. The germline V gene encodes CDR1 MDHEN and CDR2 SYDVKM. The CDR3 bases are TGTGCCAGCAGTACCCCGGGACTCCTCACAGATACGCAGTATTTT. Translation: CASSTPGLLTDTQYF.

The V gene is TRBV7-9, the J gene TRBJ1-6, with 7 bases that match TRBD1. Unmatched junction bases numbered 3, after V lost 5 bases and J lost 5 bases. Germline V gene sequence: CDR1 SEHNR, CDR2 FQNEAQ (reference sequence). CDR3 length equals 14 residues. The CDR3 region is CASSETGNNSPLHF. CDR3 nucleotide sequence: TGTGCCAGCAGCGAGACAGGGAATAATTCACCCCTCCACTTT.

The chain links TRBV10-2 to TRBJ2-7; D possibly corresponds to TRBD1 (7 bases). This CDR3 spans 17 amino acids. The germline gives CDR1 WSHSY, CDR2 SAAADI. Trimming pared 8 bases from V and 6 bases from J, leaving 29 bases between. CDR3 DNA sequence: TGCGCCAGCCGAGCTTCCCGCAACAGGCTCCAGGGGGGCGAGCAGTACTTC. Its protein product is CASRASRNRLQGGEQYF.

The chain recombines TRBV27 with TRBJ1-1; D gene unclear. Trimming shortened V by 4 bases and J by 6 bases, and 6 bases separated the two germline ends. Germline CDR1 MNHEY, CDR2 SMNVEV (reference sequence). The CDR3 consists of 11 residues. The CDR3 DNA reads as TGTGCCAGCAGTTCCTTTTCTGAAGCTTTCTTT. Its translation: CASSSFSEAFF.

The gene calls are TRBV6-5 and TRBJ1-5; D possibly corresponds to TRBD1 (6 bases). Germline V CDR1 and CDR2: MNHEY, SVGAGI. There are 13 residues in the CDR3. V was pared by 6 bases and J by 4 bases, with 10 bases between. The CDR3 loop is CASSRTENQPQHF. In nucleotides, the CDR3 is TGTGCCAGCAGCCGGACAGAAAATCAGCCCCAGCATTTT.

The chain links TRBV4-1 to TRBJ1-1, with D tentatively TRBD1 (6 bases). Trimming removed 5 bases at V and 0 bases at J, with 10 bases between. The CDR3 sequence is 14 residues long. CDR1 and CDR2 (germline): MGHRA, YSYEKL. In nucleotides, the CDR3 is TGCGCCAGCAGCTCGGACAGATTGAACACTGAAGCTTTCTTT. Translating gives CASSSDRLNTEAFF.

The rearrangement uses TRBV2 and TRBJ2-7; 10 positions agree with TRBD1. The CDR3 totals 17 residues. Germline CDR1 and CDR2: SNHLY and FYNNEI. Losses at the gene ends were 2 bases for V and 2 bases for J; bases not matched to a gene: 9. CDR3 residues: CASSEMLGTGETYEQYF. As DNA, the CDR3 is TGTGCCAGCAGTGAAATGTTAGGGACAGGGGAAACCTACGAGCAGTACTTC. The full variable domain, its missing parts supplied by reference TRBV2 and TRBJ2-7, is EPEVTQTPSHQVTQMGQEVILRCVPISNHLYFYWYRQILGQKVEFLVSFYNNEISEKSEIFDDQFSVERPDGSNFTLKIRSTKLEDSAMYFCASSEMLGTGETYEQYFGPGTRLTVT.

The chain links TRBV5-6 to TRBJ2-7; TRBD2 matches 9 bases. There are 16 residues in the CDR3. Germline CDR1 is SGHDT and CDR2 is YYEEEE. V was pared by 2 bases and J by 4 bases, with 10 bases of the junction left unmatched. The CDR3 DNA follows: TGTGCCAGCAGCTTACTCGGACTAGCGACATCATACGAGCAGTACTTC. This sequence encodes CASSLLGLATSYEQYF. Filled out from reference TRBV5-6 and TRBJ2-7, the complete variable domain reads DAGVTQSPTHLIKTRGQQVTLRCSPKSGHDTVSWYQQALGQGPQFIFQYYEEEERQRGNFPDRFSGHQFPNYSSELNVNALLLGDSALYLCASSLLGLATSYEQYFGPGTRLTVT.

The CDR3 DNA sequence: TGTGCCAGCAGCTTCCCCCCTAGCGGCAAAACTTACAATGAGCAGTTCTTC. Translated, it gives CASSFPPSGKTYNEQFF. The chain couples TRBV7-9 to TRBJ2-1; TRBD2 aligns across 7 bases. The CDR3 totals 17 residues. V gave up 3 bases and J gave up 4 bases; unmatched junction bases: 12. Germline CDR1 is SEHNR and CDR2 is FQNEAQ (reference sequence).